The clone carrying this TCR beta chain was detected only a few times. This entry belongs to a study of blood T cell repertoires in COVID-19. On the study more broadly: Acute and convalescent COVID-19 samples came from the United States, Italy and Spain. The cDNA or gDNA used as material had been derived from T cells, B-cell-depleted T cells, or PBMCs.

Germline values: CDR1 LGHDT, CDR2 YNNKEL (reference sequence). This CDR3 has 14 residues. V lost 4 bases to trimming and J lost 7 bases; unmatched junction nucleotides: 5. Per the original methods: Estimated nucleated cell counts came from reference gene primer amplification. The table came from immunoSEQ multiplex PCR; TCRdb's copy has only in-frame clones and leaves some out. The V and J calls and clone size come from that table; D and trimming were worked out from the DNA. Altogether some 210,000 clones are present, around nine tenths being singletons, with the ten largest covering about 6.6%. The sample was peripheral blood. The source of this sequence is a woman in her forties who had recovered from COVID-19. V gene TRBV3-1 (or the pseudogene TRBV3-2) combines with J gene TRBJ1-5; 9 bases match TRBD1. The CDR3 loop is CASSPGQGGQPQHF. CDR3 sequence (DNA): TGTGCCAGCAGCCCGGGACAGGGTGGCCAGCCCCAGCATTTT.